A selection of T cell receptor beta chains follows, all from one sample in a study of radiation and T cells in renal cell carcinoma. Produced via immunoSEQ multiplex PCR; TCRdb's table is partial and in-frame only. The repertoire holds approximately 90,000 clones, with about 85% as singletons. The sample here was blood, taken from a patient whose treatment included radiotherapy and nephrectomy. Receptors were obtained from a man aged 50 or older with renal cell carcinoma. Each CDR3 is given with its conserved first and last residue. A D gene is named only where the DNA matches it firmly. Not every row has a clone size; where given, it reads once, few, many or a size class.

d_gene: NA; j_gene: TRBJ2-1; v_gene: TRBV7-9; abundance: NA; CDR3nt: TGTGCCAGCAGCTTTACAACAAGTTGGTCCTACAATGAGCAGTTCTTC; CDR3aa: CASSFTTSWSYNEQFF
d_gene: NA; j_gene: TRBJ1-2; v_gene: TRBV19; abundance: NA; CDR3nt: TGTGCCAGCAACCGCCCCCTGACCCTTAACTATGGCTACACCTTC; CDR3aa: CASNRPLTLNYGYTF
d_gene: NA; j_gene: TRBJ2-1; v_gene: TRBV7-2; abundance: NA; CDR3nt: TGTGCCAGCAGCACTAACTGGGGGTACAATGAGCAGTTCTTC; CDR3aa: CASSTNWGYNEQFF
d_gene: NA; j_gene: TRBJ2-5; v_gene: TRBV6-5; abundance: once; CDR3nt: TGTGCCAGCAGTTCGGCGGGAACCCAAGAGACCCAGTACTTC; CDR3aa: CASSSAGTQETQYF
d_gene: NA; j_gene: TRBJ1-2; v_gene: TRBV6-5; abundance: NA; CDR3nt: TGTGCCAGCAGGACCTCCGGGATTACTAACTATGGCTACACCTTC; CDR3aa: CASRTSGITNYGYTF
d_gene: TRBD1; j_gene: TRBJ1-1; v_gene: TRBV27; abundance: once; CDR3nt: TGTGCCAGCAGTTTAGGACAGGGAGGGGGCACTGAAGCTTTCTTT; CDR3aa: CASSLGQGGGTEAFF
d_gene: NA; j_gene: TRBJ1-2; v_gene: TRBV6-5; abundance: NA; CDR3nt: TGTGCCAGCAGTTACTCGATACAGGGAGCCTATGGCTACACCTTC; CDR3aa: CASSYSIQGAYGYTF
d_gene: NA; j_gene: TRBJ2-3; v_gene: TRBV19; abundance: NA; CDR3nt: TGTGCCAGTAGCAAACAGACAGATACGCAGTATTTT; CDR3aa: CASSKQTDTQYF
d_gene: TRBD1; j_gene: TRBJ1-3; v_gene: TRBV7-7; abundance: NA; CDR3nt: TGTGCTAGCAGCAGGGGGCATAACTCTGGAAACACCATATATTTT; CDR3aa: CASSRGHNSGNTIYF
d_gene: TRBD1; j_gene: TRBJ2-7; v_gene: TRBV7-2; abundance: NA; CDR3nt: TGTGCCAGCAGCTTAACCCCCTTCCGGACAGGGTCCCACGAGCAGTACTTC; CDR3aa: CASSLTPFRTGSHEQYF
d_gene: NA; j_gene: TRBJ2-1; v_gene: TRBV5-1; abundance: NA; CDR3nt: TGCGCCAGCAGCTTGGCCAGCGGACCCTACAATGAGCAGTTCTTC; CDR3aa: CASSLASGPYNEQFF
d_gene: NA; j_gene: TRBJ1-4; v_gene: TRBV5-1; abundance: once; CDR3nt: TGCGCCAGCAGCCCAGACACAACTAATGAAAAACTGTTTTTT; CDR3aa: CASSPDTTNEKLFF
d_gene: NA; j_gene: TRBJ2-5; v_gene: TRBV7-2; abundance: many; CDR3nt: TGTGCCAGCTCGGGGGGCCCCGGAGAGACCCAGTACTTC; CDR3aa: CASSGGPGETQYF
d_gene: NA; j_gene: TRBJ1-1; v_gene: TRBV7-2; abundance: NA; CDR3nt: TGTGCCAGCAGCTTAGTAGTCGGAGGAGCTTTCTTT; CDR3aa: CASSLVVGGAFF
d_gene: NA; j_gene: TRBJ2-3; v_gene: TRBV9; abundance: NA; CDR3nt: TGTGCCAGCAGCGTAGTTGGGGAAGAGGCAGATACGCAGTATTTT; CDR3aa: CASSVVGEEADTQYF
d_gene: TRBD2; j_gene: TRBJ2-2; v_gene: TRBV5-4; abundance: NA; CDR3nt: TGTGCCAGCAGCTTGGCTAGCGGGGGCGGGGAGCTGTTTTTT; CDR3aa: CASSLASGGGELFF
d_gene: TRBD2; j_gene: TRBJ2-2; v_gene: TRBV7-9; abundance: NA; CDR3nt: TGTGCCAGCAGCACAGCAGTAGGACTAGCGACCGGGGAGCTGTTTTTT; CDR3aa: CASSTAVGLATGELFF
d_gene: TRBD1; j_gene: TRBJ2-2; v_gene: TRBV2; abundance: few; CDR3nt: TGTGCCAGCAGTGAGGGACAGGGGGCATTCGGGGAGCTGTTTTTT; CDR3aa: CASSEGQGAFGELFF
d_gene: TRBD1; j_gene: TRBJ2-2; v_gene: TRBV5-5; abundance: NA; CDR3nt: TGTGCCAGCAGCTTGTTACAGGGGGCGTCGCAAGCAGTTCACGGGGAGCTGTTTTTT; CDR3aa: CASSLLQGASQAVHGELFF
d_gene: TRBD2; j_gene: TRBJ2-3; v_gene: TRBV29-1; abundance: NA; CDR3nt: TGCAGCGTTCGCGGGGGGGGGCCATTCGGGACAGATACGCAGTATTTT; CDR3aa: CSVRGGGPFGTDTQYF
d_gene: TRBD2; j_gene: TRBJ2-1; v_gene: TRBV9; abundance: NA; CDR3nt: TGTGCCAGCAGCGCAACTAGCGGTTCCTACAATGAGCAGTTCTTC; CDR3aa: CASSATSGSYNEQFF
d_gene: NA; j_gene: TRBJ1-1; v_gene: TRBV23-1; abundance: NA; CDR3nt: TGCGCCAGCAGCCTAAAGCAAGGGGCGCGGGTTGTGAACACTGAAGCTTTCTTT; CDR3aa: CASSLKQGARVVNTEAFF
d_gene: NA; j_gene: TRBJ2-2; v_gene: TRBV4-1; abundance: few; CDR3nt: TGCGCCAGCAGCCGTGACAGCCCCGCGAACACCGGGGAGCTGTTTTTT; CDR3aa: CASSRDSPANTGELFF
d_gene: NA; j_gene: TRBJ1-2; v_gene: TRBV4-3; abundance: NA; CDR3nt: TGCGCCAGCAGCCAAGATTCAGGGGCGTACTATGGCTACACCTTC; CDR3aa: CASSQDSGAYYGYTF
d_gene: TRBD2; j_gene: TRBJ2-3; v_gene: TRBV19; abundance: NA; CDR3nt: TGTGCCAGTAACCCCGCGGGCGGGAGGATTAGCACAGATACGCAGTATTTT; CDR3aa: CASNPAGGRISTDTQYF
d_gene: NA; j_gene: TRBJ2-1; v_gene: TRBV7-2; abundance: once; CDR3nt: TGTGCCAGCAGCCCGAGGCCGGGACTGGGGGCCAATGAGCAGTTCTTC; CDR3aa: CASSPRPGLGANEQFF
d_gene: NA; j_gene: TRBJ2-7; v_gene: TRBV6-5; abundance: NA; CDR3nt: TGTGCCAGCAGTTACCCGAAGGACGAATGGGACGAGCAGTACTTC; CDR3aa: CASSYPKDEWDEQYF
d_gene: TRBD2; j_gene: TRBJ2-3; v_gene: TRBV9; abundance: NA; CDR3nt: TGTGCCAGCAGCTCCCGACTAGCGGGGACAGATACGCAGTATTTT; CDR3aa: CASSSRLAGTDTQYF
d_gene: TRBD1; j_gene: TRBJ2-5; v_gene: TRBV2; abundance: few; CDR3nt: TGTGCCAGCAGGGACAGGGCCAGTGTCGGGACCCAGTACTTC; CDR3aa: CASRDRASVGTQYF
d_gene: TRBD1; j_gene: TRBJ2-1; v_gene: TRBV28; abundance: few; CDR3nt: TGTGCCAGCAGTTTGTACAGGGGAGACAATGAGCAGTTCTTC; CDR3aa: CASSLYRGDNEQFF
d_gene: NA; j_gene: TRBJ2-3; v_gene: TRBV2; abundance: NA; CDR3nt: TGTGCCAGCAGTGAAGGCACAGATACGCAGTATTTT; CDR3aa: CASSEGTDTQYF